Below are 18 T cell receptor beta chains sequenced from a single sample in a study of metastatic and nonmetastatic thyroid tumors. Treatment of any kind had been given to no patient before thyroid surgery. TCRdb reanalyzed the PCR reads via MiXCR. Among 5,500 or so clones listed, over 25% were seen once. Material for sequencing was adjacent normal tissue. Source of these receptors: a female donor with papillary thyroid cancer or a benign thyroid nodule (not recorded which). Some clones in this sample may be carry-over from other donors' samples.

The CDR3 bases are TGTGCCACCAGTGGGACGGGAGGGCCATCAGATACGCAGTATTTT. Its protein product is CATSGTGGPSDTQYF. The chain recombines TRBV24-1 with TRBJ2-3; 8 nucleotides align to TRBD2. CDR3 length: 15 residues. Germline V CDR1 and CDR2: KGHDR, SFDVKD. V lost 5 bases, J lost 4 bases, and 7 bases stayed unmatched.

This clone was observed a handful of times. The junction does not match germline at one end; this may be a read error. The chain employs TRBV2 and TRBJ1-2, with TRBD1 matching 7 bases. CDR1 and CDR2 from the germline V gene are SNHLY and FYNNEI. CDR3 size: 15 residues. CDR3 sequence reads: CVSSEVDRKLYGYTF. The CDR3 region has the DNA TGTGTCAGCAGTGAAGTGGACAGGAAACTCTATGGCTACACCTTC.

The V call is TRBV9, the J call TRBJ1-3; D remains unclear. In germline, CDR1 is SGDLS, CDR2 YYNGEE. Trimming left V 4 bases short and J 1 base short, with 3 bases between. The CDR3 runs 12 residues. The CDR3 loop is CASSRSGNTIYF. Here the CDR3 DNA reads TGTGCCAGCAGCCGGTCTGGAAACACCATATATTTT.

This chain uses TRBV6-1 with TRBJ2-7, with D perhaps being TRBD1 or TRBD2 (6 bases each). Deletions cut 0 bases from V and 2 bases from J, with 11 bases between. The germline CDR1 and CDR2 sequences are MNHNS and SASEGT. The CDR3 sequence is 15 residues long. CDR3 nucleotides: TGTGCCAGCAGTGAAGCTGGGGGGCCCCCCTACGAGCAGTACTTC. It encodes CASSEAGGPPYEQYF.

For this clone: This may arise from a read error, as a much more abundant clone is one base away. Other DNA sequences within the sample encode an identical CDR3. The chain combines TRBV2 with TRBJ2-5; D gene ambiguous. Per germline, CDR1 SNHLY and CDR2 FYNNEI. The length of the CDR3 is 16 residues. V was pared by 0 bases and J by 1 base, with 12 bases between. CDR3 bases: TGTGCCAGCAGTGAAGCGCTGGGCGGTGGCCAAGAGACCCAGTACTTC. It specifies CASSEALGGGQETQYF.

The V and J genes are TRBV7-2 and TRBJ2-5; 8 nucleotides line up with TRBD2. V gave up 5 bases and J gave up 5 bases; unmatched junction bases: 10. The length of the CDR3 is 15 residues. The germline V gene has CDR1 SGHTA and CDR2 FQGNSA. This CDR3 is CASSPLTSARETQYF. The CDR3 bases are TGTGCCAGCAGCCCCCTGACTAGCGCGCGGGAGACCCAGTACTTC.

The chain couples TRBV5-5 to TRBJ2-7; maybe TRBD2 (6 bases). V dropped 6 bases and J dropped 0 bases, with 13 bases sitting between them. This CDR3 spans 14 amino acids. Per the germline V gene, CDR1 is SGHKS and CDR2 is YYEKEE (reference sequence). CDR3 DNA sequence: TGTGCCAGCAATACGGGGGTTTTCTCCTACGAGCAGTACTTC. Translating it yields CASNTGVFSYEQYF.

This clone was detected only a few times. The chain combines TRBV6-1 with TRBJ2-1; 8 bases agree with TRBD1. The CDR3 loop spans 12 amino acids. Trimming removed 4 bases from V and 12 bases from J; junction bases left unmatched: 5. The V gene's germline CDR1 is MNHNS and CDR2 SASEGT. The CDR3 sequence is CASSAQGAGQFF. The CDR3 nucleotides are TGTGCCAGCAGTGCCCAGGGGGCAGGGCAGTTCTTC.

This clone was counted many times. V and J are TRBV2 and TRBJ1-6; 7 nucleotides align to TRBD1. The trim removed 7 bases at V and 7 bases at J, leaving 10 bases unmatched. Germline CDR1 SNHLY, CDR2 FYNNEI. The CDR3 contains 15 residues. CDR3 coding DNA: TGTGCCAGCATGACGACAGGGATGGGGAATTCACCCCTCCACTTT. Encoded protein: CASMTTGMGNSPLHF.

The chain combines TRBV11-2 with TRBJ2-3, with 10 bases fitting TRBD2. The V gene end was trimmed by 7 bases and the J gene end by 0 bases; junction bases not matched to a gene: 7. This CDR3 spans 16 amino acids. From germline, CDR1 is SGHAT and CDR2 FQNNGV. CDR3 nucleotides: TGTGCCAGCACCGATAGCGGGAGGCTGAGCACAGATACGCAGTATTTT. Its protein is CASTDSGRLSTDTQYF.

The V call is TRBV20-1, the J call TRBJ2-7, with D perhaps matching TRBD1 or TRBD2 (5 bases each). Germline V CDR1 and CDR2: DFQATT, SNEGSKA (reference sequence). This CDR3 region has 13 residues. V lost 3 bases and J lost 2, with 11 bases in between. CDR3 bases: TGCAGTGCTAGGTGGGACCCAGCCTACGAGCAGTACTTC. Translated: CSARWDPAYEQYF.

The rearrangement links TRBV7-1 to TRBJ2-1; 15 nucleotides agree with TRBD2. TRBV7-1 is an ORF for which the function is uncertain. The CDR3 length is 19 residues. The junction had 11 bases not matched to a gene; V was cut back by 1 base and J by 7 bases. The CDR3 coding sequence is TGTGCCAGCAGCTCAGGAGGGACTAGCGGGGGGTTGGCGTATAATGAGCAGTTCTTC. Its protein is CASSSGGTSGGLAYNEQFF.

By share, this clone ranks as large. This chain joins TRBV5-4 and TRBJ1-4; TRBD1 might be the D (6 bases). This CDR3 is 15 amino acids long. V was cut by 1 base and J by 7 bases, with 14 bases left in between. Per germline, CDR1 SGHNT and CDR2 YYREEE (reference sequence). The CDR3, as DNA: TGTGCCAGCAGCTTGAGTGCCAGGGGTGGTGAAAAACTGTTTTTT. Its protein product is CASSLSARGGEKLFF.

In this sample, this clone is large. CDR3 in amino acids: CASSQDRWGDPIGYEQYF. CDR3 sequence (DNA): TGTGCCAGCAGCCAAGATAGGTGGGGGGACCCCATAGGCTACGAGCAGTACTTC. V is TRBV3-1 and J is TRBJ2-7; D is possibly TRBD2 (6 bases). The CDR3 sequence is 18 residues long. Trimming cost V 0 bases and J 3 bases, with 21 bases left between them. Germline V gene data show CDR1 as LGHDT and CDR2 as YNNKEL (reference sequence).

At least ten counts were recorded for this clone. CDR3 sequence reads: CSALPLGGQENEQFF. The CDR3 DNA sequence: TGCAGTGCCCTACCCTTGGGGGGACAGGAAAATGAGCAGTTCTTC. V gene TRBV20-1 combines with J gene TRBJ2-1; 8 bases match TRBD1. The CDR3 has 15 residues. Germline CDR1 and CDR2: DFQATT and SNEGSKA (reference sequence). Trimming at V came to 6 bases and at J to 7 bases, leaving 14 bases not matched to a gene.

The CDR3 loop reads CASSRAGYTDTQYF. The CDR3 coding sequence is TGTGCCAGCAGCCGAGCGGGATACACAGATACGCAGTATTTT. This rearrangement joins TRBV28 to TRBJ2-3, with 7 bases that match TRBD2. Germline V gene data show CDR1 as MDHEN and CDR2 as SYDVKM. The V segment lost 6 bases and the J segment 2 bases; nucleotides outside the gene matches: 5. This CDR3 region has 14 residues. Full variable domain (missing parts from reference TRBV28 and TRBJ2-3): DVKVTQSSRYLVKRTGEKVFLECVQDMDHENMFWYRQDPGLGLRLIYFSYDVKMKEKGDIPEGYSVSREKKERFSLILESASTNQTSMYLCASSRAGYTDTQYFGPGTRLTVL.

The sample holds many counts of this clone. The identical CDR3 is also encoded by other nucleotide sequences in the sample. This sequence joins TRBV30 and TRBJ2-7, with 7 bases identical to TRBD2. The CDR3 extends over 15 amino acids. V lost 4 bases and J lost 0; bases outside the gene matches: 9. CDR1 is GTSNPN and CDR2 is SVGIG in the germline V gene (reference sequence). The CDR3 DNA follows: TGTGCCTGGATTAAAAACGGGGGGAGCTCCTACGAGCAGTACTTC. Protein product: CAWIKNGGSSYEQYF.

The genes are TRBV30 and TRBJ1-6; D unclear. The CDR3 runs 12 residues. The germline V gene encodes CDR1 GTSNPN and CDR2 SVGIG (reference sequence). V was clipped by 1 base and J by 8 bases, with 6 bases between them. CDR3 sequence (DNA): TGTGCCTGGAGTGGGTGGGATTCACCCCTCCACTTT. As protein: CAWSGWDSPLHF.